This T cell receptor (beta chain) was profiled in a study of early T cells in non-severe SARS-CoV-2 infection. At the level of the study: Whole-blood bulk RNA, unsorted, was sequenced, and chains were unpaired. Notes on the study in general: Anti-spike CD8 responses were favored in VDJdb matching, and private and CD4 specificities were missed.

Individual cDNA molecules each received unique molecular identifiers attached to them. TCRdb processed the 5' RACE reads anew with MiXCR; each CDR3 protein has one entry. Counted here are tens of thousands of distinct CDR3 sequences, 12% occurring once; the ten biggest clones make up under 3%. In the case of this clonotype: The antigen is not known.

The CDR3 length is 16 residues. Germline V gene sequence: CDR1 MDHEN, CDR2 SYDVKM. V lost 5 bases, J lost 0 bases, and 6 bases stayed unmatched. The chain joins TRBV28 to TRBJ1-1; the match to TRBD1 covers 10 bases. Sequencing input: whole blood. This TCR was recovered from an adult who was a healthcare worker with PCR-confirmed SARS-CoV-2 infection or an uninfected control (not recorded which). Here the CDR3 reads CASSAPGQGLNTEAFF. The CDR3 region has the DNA TGTGCCAGCAGTGCTCCGGGACAGGGGTTGAACACTGAAGCTTTCTTT.